This TCR beta chain was recorded in a study of T cells in Graves' hyperthyroidism and ophthalmopathy. Patients affected by ophthalmopathy presented a Clinical Activity Score of at least 3, a NOSPECS grade of at least 4, and disease duration below 3 months. RNA transcripts provided the source from which TCR beta CDR3 regions were amplified. TCR CDR3 underwent first-round RT-PCR with the HTBI primer set. One entry per CDR3 protein results from TCRdb running MiXCR on the multiplex PCR reads. The table records approximately 530,000 distinct CDR3 sequences, around 20% of them present only once. On this clonotype itself: Its antigen is not identified.

The CDR3 length is 14 residues. V lost 4 bases and J lost 2, with 12 bases in between. Germline V lookup: CDR1 SGDLS, CDR2 YYNGEE. Study-wide results and limits: Blood held most thyroid clonotypes expanded above 0.001 frequency.

The sample consisted of blood. The chain recombines TRBV9 with TRBJ1-1; a weak D match, TRBD1 (6 bases). The source of this sequence is a man between 35 and 55 years old with Graves' ophthalmopathy. The CDR3 here is CASSTGQFNTEAFF. The CDR3 bases are TGTGCCAGCAGCACCGGACAGTTCAACACTGAAGCTTTCTTT. Full variable domain (outside the CDR3, taken from reference TRBV9 and TRBJ1-1): DSGVTQTPKHLITATGQRVTLRCSPRSGDLSVYWYQQSLDQGLQFLIQYYNGEERAKGNILERFSAQQFPDLHSELNLSSLELGDSALYFCASSTGQFNTEAFFGQGTRLTVV.